This entry lists 2 T cell receptor beta chains sequenced from one sample in a study of cytomegalovirus exposure and HLA in healthy donors. Primers: 60 Vbeta forward and 13 Jbeta reverse. Using immunoSEQ multiplex PCR, the repertoire was profiled, and TCRdb retains in-frame clones only, with some absent. The repertoire holds fewer than 100,000 clones, with under 85% as singletons. Sequences were obtained from PBMCs. The receptors stem from a man between 40 and 49 years old in good health and CMV-seronegative.

The chain couples TRBV28 to TRBJ1-6; D remains ambiguous. The germline CDR1 and CDR2 sequences are MDHEN and SYDVKM. Trimming stripped 5 bases from V and 10 bases from J, with 24 bases between. CDR3 size: 17 residues. CDR3: CASSPAPADTVRSPLHF. The CDR3 nucleotides are TGTGCCAGCAGTCCAGCCCCCGCCGACACGGTTAGATCACCCCTCCACTTT.

This clone was seen more than once but under ten times. The rearrangement joins TRBV6-5 to TRBJ1-5, with D possibly TRBD1 on 5 matching bases. Germline V gene lookup returns CDR1 MNHEY and CDR2 SVGAGI. CDR3 length: 16 amino acids. V lost 0 bases, J lost 3 bases, and 12 bases lay in between. Here the CDR3 reads CASSYSGPQSNQPQHF. DNA of the CDR3: TGTGCCAGCAGTTACTCGGGGCCACAGTCCAATCAGCCCCAGCATTTT.